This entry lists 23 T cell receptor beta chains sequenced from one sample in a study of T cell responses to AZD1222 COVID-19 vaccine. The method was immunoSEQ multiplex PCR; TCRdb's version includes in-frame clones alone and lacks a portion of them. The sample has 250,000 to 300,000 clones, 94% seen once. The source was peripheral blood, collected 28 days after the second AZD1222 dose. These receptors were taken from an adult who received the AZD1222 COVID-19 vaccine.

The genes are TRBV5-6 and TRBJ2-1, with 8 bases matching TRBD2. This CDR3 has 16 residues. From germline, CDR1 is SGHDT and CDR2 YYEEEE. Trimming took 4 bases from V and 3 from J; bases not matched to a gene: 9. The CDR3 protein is CASSPPGRVIYNEQFF. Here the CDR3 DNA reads TGTGCCAGCAGCCCCCCCGGGAGGGTCATCTACAATGAGCAGTTCTTC.

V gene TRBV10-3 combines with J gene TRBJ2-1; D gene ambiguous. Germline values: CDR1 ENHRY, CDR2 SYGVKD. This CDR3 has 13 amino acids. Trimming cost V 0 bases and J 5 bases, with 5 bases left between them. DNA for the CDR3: TGTGCCATCAGTGAGTCGATTAACAATGAGCAGTTCTTC. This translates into CAISESINNEQFF.

As DNA, the CDR3 is TGTGCCAGCAGCGATCGAGAGGACTACGAGCAGTACTTC. It yields the protein CASSDREDYEQYF. The V gene is TRBV7-2, the J gene TRBJ2-7; D is undetermined. The CDR3 is made up of 13 amino acids. CDR1 is SGHTA, CDR2 FQGNSA, per germline. V was cut by 5 bases and J by 3 bases, with 11 bases left in between. Together with reference TRBV7-2 and TRBJ2-7, the CDR3 gives the full variable domain: GAGVSQSPSNKVTEKGKDVELRCDPISGHTALYWYRQSLGQGLEFLIYFQGNSAPDKSGLPSDRFSAERTGGSVSTLTIQRTQQEDSAVYLCASSDREDYEQYFGPGTRLTVT.

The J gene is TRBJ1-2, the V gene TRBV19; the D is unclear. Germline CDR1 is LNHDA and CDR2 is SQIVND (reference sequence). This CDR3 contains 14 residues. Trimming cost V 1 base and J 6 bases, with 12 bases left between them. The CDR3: CASSIAGSLNGYTF. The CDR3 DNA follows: TGTGCCAGTAGTATAGCCGGCAGCTTGAATGGCTACACCTTC.

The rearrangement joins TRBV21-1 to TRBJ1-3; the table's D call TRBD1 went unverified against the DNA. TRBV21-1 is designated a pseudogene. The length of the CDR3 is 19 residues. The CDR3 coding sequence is TGTGCCAGCAGCAAAATTGTCGGAGGGGGCGAGAGCTCTGGAAACACCATATATTTT. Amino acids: CASSKIVGGGESSGNTIYF.

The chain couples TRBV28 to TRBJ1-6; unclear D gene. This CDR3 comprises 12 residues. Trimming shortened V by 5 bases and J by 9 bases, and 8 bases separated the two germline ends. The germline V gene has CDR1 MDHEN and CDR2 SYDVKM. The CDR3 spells CASSESSSPLHF. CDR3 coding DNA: TGTGCCAGCAGTGAGTCGAGTTCACCCCTCCACTTT.

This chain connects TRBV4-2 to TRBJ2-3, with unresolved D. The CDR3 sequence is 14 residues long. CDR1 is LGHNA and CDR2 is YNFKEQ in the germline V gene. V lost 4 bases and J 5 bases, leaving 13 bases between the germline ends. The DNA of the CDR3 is TGTGCCAGCAGCCCCGGAGCGTCTAAAGATACGCAGTATTTT. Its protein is CASSPGASKDTQYF.

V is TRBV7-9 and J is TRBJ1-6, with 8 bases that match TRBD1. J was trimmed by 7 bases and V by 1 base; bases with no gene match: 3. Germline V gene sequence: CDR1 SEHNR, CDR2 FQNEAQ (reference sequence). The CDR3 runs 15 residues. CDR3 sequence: CASSLDGTGNSPLHF. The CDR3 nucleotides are TGTGCCAGCAGCTTAGACGGGACAGGAAATTCACCCCTCCACTTT.

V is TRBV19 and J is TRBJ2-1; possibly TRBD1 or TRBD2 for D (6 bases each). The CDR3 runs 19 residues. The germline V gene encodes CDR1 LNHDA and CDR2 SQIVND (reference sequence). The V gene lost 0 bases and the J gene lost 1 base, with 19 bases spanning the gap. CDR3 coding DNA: TGTGCCAGTAGTATAGATCTATCCCCTAGGGGGACTTCCTACAATGAGCAGTTCTTC. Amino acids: CASSIDLSPRGTSYNEQFF.

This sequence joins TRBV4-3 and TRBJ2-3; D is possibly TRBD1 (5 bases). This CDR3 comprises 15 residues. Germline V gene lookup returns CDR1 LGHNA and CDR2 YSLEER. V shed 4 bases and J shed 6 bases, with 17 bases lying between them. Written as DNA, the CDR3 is TGCGCCAGCAGCCCCTCGGGTCAACAGGTGGATACGCAGTATTTT. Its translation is CASSPSGQQVDTQYF.

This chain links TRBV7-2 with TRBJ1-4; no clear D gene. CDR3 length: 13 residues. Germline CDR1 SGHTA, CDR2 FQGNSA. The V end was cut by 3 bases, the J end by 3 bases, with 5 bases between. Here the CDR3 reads CASSFWANEKLFF. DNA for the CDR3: TGTGCCAGCAGCTTCTGGGCTAATGAAAAACTGTTTTTT. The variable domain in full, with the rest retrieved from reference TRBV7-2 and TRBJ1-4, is GAGVSQSPSNKVTEKGKDVELRCDPISGHTALYWYRQSLGQGLEFLIYFQGNSAPDKSGLPSDRFSAERTGGSVSTLTIQRTQQEDSAVYLCASSFWANEKLFFGSGTQLSVL.

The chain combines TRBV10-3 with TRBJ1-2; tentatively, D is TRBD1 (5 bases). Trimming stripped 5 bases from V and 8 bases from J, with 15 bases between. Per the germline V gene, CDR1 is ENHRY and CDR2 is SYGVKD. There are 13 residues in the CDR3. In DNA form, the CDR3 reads TGTGCCATCAGTTATCTTGTAGACAGAGGCTACACCTTC. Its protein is CAISYLVDRGYTF.

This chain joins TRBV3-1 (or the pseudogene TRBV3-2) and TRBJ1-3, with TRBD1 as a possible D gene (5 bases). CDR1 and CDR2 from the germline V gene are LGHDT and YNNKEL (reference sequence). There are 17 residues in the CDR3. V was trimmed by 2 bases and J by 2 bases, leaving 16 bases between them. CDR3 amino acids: CASSQQIPGTAGNTIYF. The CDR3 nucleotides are TGTGCCAGCAGCCAACAAATACCCGGGACTGCTGGAAACACCATATATTTT.

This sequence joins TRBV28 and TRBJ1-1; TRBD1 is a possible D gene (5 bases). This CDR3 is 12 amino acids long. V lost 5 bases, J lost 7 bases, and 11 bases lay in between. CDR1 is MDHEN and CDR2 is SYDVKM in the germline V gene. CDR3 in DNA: TGTGCCAGCAGTCCCCGGGGCTATGAAGCTTTCTTT. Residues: CASSPRGYEAFF.

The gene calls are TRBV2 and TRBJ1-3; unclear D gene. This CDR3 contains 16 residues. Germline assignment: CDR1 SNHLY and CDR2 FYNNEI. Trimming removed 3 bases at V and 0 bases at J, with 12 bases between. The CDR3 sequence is CASSEGMIRSGNTIYF. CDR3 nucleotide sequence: TGTGCCAGCAGTGAGGGGATGATCCGCTCTGGAAACACCATATATTTT. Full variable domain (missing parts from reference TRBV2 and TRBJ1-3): EPEVTQTPSHQVTQMGQEVILRCVPISNHLYFYWYRQILGQKVEFLVSFYNNEISEKSEIFDDQFSVERPDGSNFTLKIRSTKLEDSAMYFCASSEGMIRSGNTIYFGEGSWLTVV.

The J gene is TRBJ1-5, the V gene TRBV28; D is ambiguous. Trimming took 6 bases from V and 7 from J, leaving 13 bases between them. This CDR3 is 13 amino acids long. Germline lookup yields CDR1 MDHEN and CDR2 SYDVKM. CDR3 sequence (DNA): TGTGCCAGCAGCCCGGGGTTGCAACAGCCCCAGCATTTT. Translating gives CASSPGLQQPQHF. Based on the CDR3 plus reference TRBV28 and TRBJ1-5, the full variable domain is DVKVTQSSRYLVKRTGEKVFLECVQDMDHENMFWYRQDPGLGLRLIYFSYDVKMKEKGDIPEGYSVSREKKERFSLILESASTNQTSMYLCASSPGLQQPQHFGDGTRLSIL.

CDR3 DNA sequence: TGTGCCAGCAGAGATGGGACAGGCGCGAGACCCCAGCATTTT. Its translation is CASRDGTGARPQHF. The chain recombines TRBV2 with TRBJ1-5; TRBD1 agrees at 8 bases. This CDR3 is built from 14 residues. Germline lookup yields CDR1 SNHLY and CDR2 FYNNEI. J gave up 10 bases and V 6 bases, and 11 bases lay outside the gene matches.

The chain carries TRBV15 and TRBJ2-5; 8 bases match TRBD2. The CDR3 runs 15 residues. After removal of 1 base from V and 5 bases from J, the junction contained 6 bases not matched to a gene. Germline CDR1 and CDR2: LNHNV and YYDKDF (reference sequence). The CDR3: CATSRGSGAHETQYF. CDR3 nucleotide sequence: TGTGCCACCAGCAGAGGTAGCGGGGCCCACGAGACCCAGTACTTC.

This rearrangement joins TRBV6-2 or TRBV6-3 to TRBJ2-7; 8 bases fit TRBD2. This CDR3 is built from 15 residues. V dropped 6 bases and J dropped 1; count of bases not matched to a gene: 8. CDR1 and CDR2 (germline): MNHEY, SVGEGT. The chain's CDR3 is CASSGTSKRSYEQYF. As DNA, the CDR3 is TGTGCCAGCAGCGGGACTAGTAAGAGGTCCTACGAGCAGTACTTC.

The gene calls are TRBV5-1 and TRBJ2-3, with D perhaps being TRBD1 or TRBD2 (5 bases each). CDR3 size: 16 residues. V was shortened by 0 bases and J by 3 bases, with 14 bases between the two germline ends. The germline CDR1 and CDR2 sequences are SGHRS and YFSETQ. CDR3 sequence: CASSLGPGLGTDTQYF. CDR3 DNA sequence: TGCGCCAGCAGCTTGGGGCCGGGGCTGGGGACAGATACGCAGTATTTT.

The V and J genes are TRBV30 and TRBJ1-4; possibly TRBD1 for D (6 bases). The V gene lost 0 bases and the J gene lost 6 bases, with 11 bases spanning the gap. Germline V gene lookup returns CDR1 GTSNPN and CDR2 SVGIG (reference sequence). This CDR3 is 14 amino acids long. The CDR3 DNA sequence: TGTGCCTGGAGTGTAAAGGGGGGCGATGAAAAACTGTTTTTT. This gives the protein CAWSVKGGDEKLFF.

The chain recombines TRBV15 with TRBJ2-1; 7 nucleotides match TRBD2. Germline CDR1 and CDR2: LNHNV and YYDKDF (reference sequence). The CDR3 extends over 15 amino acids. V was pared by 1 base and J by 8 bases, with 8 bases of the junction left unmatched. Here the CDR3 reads CATSRGGREEDEQFF. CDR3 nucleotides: TGTGCCACCAGCAGAGGTGGGAGGGAGGAGGATGAGCAGTTCTTC.

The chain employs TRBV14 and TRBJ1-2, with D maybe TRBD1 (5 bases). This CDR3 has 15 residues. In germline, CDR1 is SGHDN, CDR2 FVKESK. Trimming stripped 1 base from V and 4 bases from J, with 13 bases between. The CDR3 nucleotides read TGTGCCAGCAGCCAAGCATATGGGACTGGCTATGGCTACACCTTC. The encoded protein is CASSQAYGTGYGYTF.